The TCR beta chain under discussion was sequenced for a study of blood T cells in healthy people across ages. With a J-beta primer mix and a sample-barcoded 5' primer, a second PCR ran about 6 to 11 cycles. MiXCR was run by TCRdb on the 5' RACE reads, yielding one entry per CDR3 protein. The profile shows 1.5 million to 1.8 million distinct CDR3 sequences, roughly 43% of them singletons. Germline V lookup: CDR1 SGDLS, CDR2 YYNGEE. This CDR3 spans 14 amino acids. V lost 2 bases and J 2 bases, leaving 11 bases between the germline ends. The chain recombines TRBV9 with TRBJ2-7; D unclear. Material for sequencing was blood. The receptor comes from a woman aged 18-29 years in good health. The CDR3 sequence: CASSVGQTTYEQYF. The DNA of the CDR3 is TGTGCCAGCAGCGTGGGCCAGACCACCTACGAGCAGTACTTC.